The table lists the clone carrying this TCR beta chain with a few counts. TCRdb redid the calling of the 5' RACE reads with MiXCR, one entry per CDR3 protein. The sample carries 46,000 or so distinct CDR3 sequences, 20% to 25% recorded once. The sorted Tregs were CD4+CD25+CD127-/low cells. Sequenced: Tregs sorted from a lymph node. This clonotype originated in a female donor with breast cancer.

Here the CDR3 reads CSASGTAASNQPQHF. CDR3 bases: TGCAGTGCTAGCGGCACGGCGGCGAGCAATCAGCCCCAGCATTTT. The chain carries TRBV20-1 and TRBJ1-5; D not resolved. This CDR3 has 15 amino acids. V lost 3 bases, J lost 1 base, and 13 bases lay in between. Germline CDR1 is DFQATT and CDR2 is SNEGSKA (reference sequence).